This passage covers 17 T cell receptor beta chains from one sample sequenced in a study of blood T cell repertoires in COVID-19. Only in-frame clones appear in the TCRdb table, and some are missing; sequencing was by immunoSEQ multiplex PCR. The data hold some 130,000 clones, with approximately 86% observed a single time. Sequencing was carried out using peripheral blood. All receptors derive from a woman aged 70-85 years with COVID-19, enrolled during active disease.

This clone was seen a few times. This sequence joins TRBV4-1 and TRBJ1-6, with D tentatively TRBD1 (6 bases). With 4 bases removed from V and 13 bases from J, the gap between germline ends came to 23 bases. This CDR3 is 16 amino acids long. CDR1 and CDR2 from the germline V gene are MGHRA and YSYEKL. The CDR3 is CASSLAFTGLRWPLHF. The CDR3 DNA sequence: TGCGCCAGCAGCCTAGCTTTTACAGGGCTCCGATGGCCCCTCCACTTT.

The chain couples TRBV19 to TRBJ1-5, with D uncertain. Per the germline V gene, CDR1 is LNHDA and CDR2 is SQIVND (reference sequence). The CDR3 runs 15 residues. Trimming left V 3 bases short and J 6 bases short, with 15 bases between. The CDR3 protein is CASSMARGGSQPQHF. DNA of the CDR3: TGTGCCAGTAGTATGGCCAGAGGCGGGAGTCAGCCCCAGCATTTT.

The rearrangement joins TRBV7-9 to TRBJ1-2, with TRBD1 matching 10 bases. The germline V gene encodes CDR1 SEHNR and CDR2 FQNEAQ (reference sequence). The J segment lost 5 bases and the V segment lost 5 bases, leaving 8 bases of the junction unmatched. The CDR3 is made up of 15 amino acids. The CDR3 region has the DNA TGTGCCAGCAGCCCATTTGGGGGACAGGGGTATGGCTACACCTTC. Encoded protein: CASSPFGGQGYGYTF.

The chain employs TRBV5-1 and TRBJ1-2, with 7 bases that match TRBD1. CDR3 length: 15 amino acids. The J segment lost 1 base and the V segment lost 4 bases, leaving 7 bases of the junction unmatched. Germline V lookup: CDR1 SGHRS, CDR2 YFSETQ. CDR3 bases: TGCGCCAGCAGCACCCGGACAGGCTTTAACTATGGCTACACCTTC. Amino acid sequence: CASSTRTGFNYGYTF.

This clone was seen only a few times. The chain joins TRBV4-2 to TRBJ1-3; no clear D gene. The CDR3 sequence is 15 residues long. V dropped 4 bases and J dropped 0 bases, with 10 bases sitting between them. Germline values: CDR1 LGHNA, CDR2 YNFKEQ. The chain's CDR3 is CASSLTSSSGNTIYF. Written as DNA, the CDR3 is TGTGCCAGCAGCCTAACGTCCAGCTCTGGAAACACCATATATTTT.

The chain is built from TRBV13 and TRBJ1-2; a possible D gene is TRBD1 (5 bases). CDR3 length: 13 residues. Germline V CDR1 and CDR2: PRHDT, FYEKMQ (reference sequence). V lost 5 bases, J lost 10 bases, and 17 bases lay in between. The CDR3 region is CASSLRGSDTYTF. CDR3 nucleotide sequence: TGTGCCAGCAGCCTACGGGGGTCCGATACCTACACCTTC.

V gene TRBV10-1 combines with J gene TRBJ2-2; TRBD1 matches at 10 bases. Germline loops: CDR1 WNHNN, CDR2 SYGVQD (reference sequence). There are 12 residues in the CDR3. With V trimmed by 9 bases and J by 6 bases, 1 base remained unmatched. DNA for the CDR3: TGCGCCAGTGGACAGGGGGCCGGGGAGCTGTTTTTT. Translation gives CASGQGAGELFF.

Comment on this clone: Other DNA variants within this sample encode the same CDR3. The rearrangement links TRBV30 to TRBJ1-5; D is ambiguous. The CDR3 has 14 amino acids. V was shortened by 1 base and J by 2 bases, with 9 bases between the two germline ends. CDR1 is GTSNPN, CDR2 SVGIG, per germline (reference sequence). CDR3 DNA sequence: TGTGCCTGGAGTGGGCCCGGGGGCAATCAGCCCCAGCATTTT. It yields the protein CAWSGPGGNQPQHF.

V usage is TRBV9 and J usage is TRBJ1-1, with 7 bases identical to TRBD1. The ends lost 3 bases at V and 3 bases at J; junction bases unmatched: 5. This CDR3 spans 14 amino acids. CDR1 is SGDLS, CDR2 YYNGEE, per germline. CDR3 coding DNA: TGTGCCAGCAGCGCGTGGGACAGACACACTGAAGCTTTCTTT. Encoded protein: CASSAWDRHTEAFF.

The chain combines TRBV5-1 with TRBJ2-1; TRBD2 might be the D (7 bases). The ends were cut back, 4 bases at V and 5 bases at J, with 16 bases in the middle. This CDR3 has 15 residues. CDR1 is SGHRS and CDR2 is YFSETQ in the germline V gene. The CDR3 here is CASSRGAVWDNEQFF. The CDR3 DNA follows: TGCGCCAGCAGCCGGGGGGCCGTATGGGACAATGAGCAGTTCTTC.

This rearrangement joins TRBV11-2 to TRBJ2-1; 9 positions agree with TRBD2. The CDR3 is made up of 15 amino acids. Germline CDR1 reads SGHAT; CDR2 reads FQNNGV. J was trimmed by 4 bases and V by 5 bases; bases with no gene match: 6. The CDR3 DNA reads as TGTGCCAGCAGCCCAACGACTAGCGGATACAATGAGCAGTTCTTC. This sequence encodes CASSPTTSGYNEQFF.

The chain carries TRBV5-4 and TRBJ2-5, with a tentative D call TRBD2 (7 bases). CDR3 length: 15 residues. V was shortened by 5 bases and J by 4 bases, with 18 bases between the two germline ends. Germline V gene data show CDR1 as SGHNT and CDR2 as YYREEE (reference sequence). Written as DNA, the CDR3 is TGTGCCAGCAGTCCTCCTCCGGGGGGCTTAGAGACCCAGTACTTC. Its translation is CASSPPPGGLETQYF.

The V and J genes are TRBV28 and TRBJ1-5, with 7 bases lining up with TRBD1. This CDR3 comprises 14 residues. V gave up 6 bases and J gave up 6 bases; unmatched junction bases: 8. Germline loops: CDR1 MDHEN, CDR2 SYDVKM. In DNA form, the CDR3 reads TGTGCCAGCAGAACAGGGACAGTCACTCAGCCCCAGCATTTT. This gives the protein CASRTGTVTQPQHF.

The genes are TRBV5-1 and TRBJ2-2; TRBD1 matches at 7 bases. In germline, CDR1 is SGHRS, CDR2 YFSETQ. Unmatched junction bases numbered 8, after V lost 3 bases and J lost 6 bases. The CDR3 is 15 amino acids. Written as DNA, the CDR3 is TGCGCCAGCAGCTCTTTGGACAGGATCGCCGGGGAGCTGTTTTTT. Translating gives CASSSLDRIAGELFF. Full variable domain (outside the CDR3, taken from reference TRBV5-1 and TRBJ2-2): KAGVTQTPRYLIKTRGQQVTLSCSPISGHRSVSWYQQTPGQGLQFLFEYFSETQRNKGNFPGRFSGRQFSNSRSEMNVSTLELGDSALYLCASSSLDRIAGELFFGEGSRLTVL.

In its sample, this clone was seen a few times. The chain couples TRBV7-6 to TRBJ1-3, with 8 bases matching TRBD1. V trimming: 3 bases; J trimming: 3 bases; junction bases outside the gene matches: 7. CDR3 length: 16 amino acids. The germline gives CDR1 SGHVS, CDR2 FNYEAQ. CDR3 in DNA: TGTGCCAGCAGCTTTGAACAGGGGGGGTTTGGAAACACCATATATTTT. Translated: CASSFEQGGFGNTIYF.

The rearrangement uses TRBV6-5 and TRBJ2-3; 7 bases align to TRBD1. V gave up 10 bases and J gave up 1 base; unmatched junction bases: 5. The germline V gene has CDR1 MNHEY and CDR2 SVGAGI. The CDR3 has 13 residues. The CDR3 region is CATTGVRTDTQYF. In DNA form, the CDR3 reads TGTGCCACAACAGGGGTGCGCACAGATACGCAGTATTTT.

This CDR3 reads CASFGTHREATNEKLFF. In DNA, the CDR3 is TGTGCCAGCTTCGGAACCCACAGGGAAGCAACTAATGAAAAACTGTTTTTT. The chain recombines TRBV28 with TRBJ1-4; TRBD1 might be the D (6 bases). With 8 bases removed from V and 0 bases from J, the gap between germline ends came to 19 bases. The germline V gene encodes CDR1 MDHEN and CDR2 SYDVKM. The CDR3 runs 17 residues.